A single sample is the source of the 2 T cell receptor beta chains below, sequenced in a study of shared clonotypes between healthy human individuals (dated by TCRdb to the early 2020s). The library came from the immunoSEQ multiplex PCR assay. The table comes from immuneACCESS by way of TCRdb, which keeps in-frame sequences with V and J called. Part of the clones is missing from these tables; in studies checked, under half for an unresolved V gene and the rest for unknown reasons. This sample gives approximately 95,000 clones in total; about 68% of them show up just once. The top ten clonotypes cover 45% to 50% of the sample. The sequenced sample was memory CD8+ T cells sorted from blood. According to the study, the label for this sample's cell subset or site signals: CD45RO+ cells pooled with CCR7-negative TemRA cells. All receptors derive from a man aged 30 to 45 in good health.

This rearrangement joins TRBV2 to TRBJ2-1; D unclear. Trimming removed 8 bases at V and 9 bases at J, with 14 bases between. CDR3 size: 12 residues. Looked up from germline, CDR1 is SNHLY and CDR2 is FYNNEI. The CDR3 sequence: CASQGYNPEQFF. CDR3 nucleotides: TGTGCCAGCCAAGGGTATAACCCTGAGCAGTTCTTC.

The chain employs TRBV2 and TRBJ2-3; either TRBD1 or TRBD2 may fit D (7 bases each). The CDR3 has 17 residues. Germline V gives CDR1 SNHLY, CDR2 FYNNEI. Trimming pared 6 bases from V and 5 bases from J, leaving 24 bases between. The CDR3 nucleotides are TGTGCCAGCAGCCATCCCTTGGGGGGGACAGAGGGAGATACGCAGTATTTT. It is translated as CASSHPLGGTEGDTQYF. The variable domain in full, completed from reference TRBV2 and TRBJ2-3, reads EPEVTQTPSHQVTQMGQEVILRCVPISNHLYFYWYRQILGQKVEFLVSFYNNEISEKSEIFDDQFSVERPDGSNFTLKIRSTKLEDSAMYFCASSHPLGGTEGDTQYFGPGTRLTVL.